This T cell receptor beta chain originates from a study of T cells in Graves' hyperthyroidism and ophthalmopathy. Across the study: Sampling of peripheral blood happened at initial diagnosis, prior to any treatment.

Isolation of PBMCs was performed on 8.5 to 10 ml fresh peripheral blood. Trimming removed 4 bases at V and 0 bases at J, with 11 bases between. Germline CDR1 is SGHRS and CDR2 is YFSETQ. CDR3 length equals 14 residues. Using RNA transcripts as the source, TCR beta CDR3 regions were amplified. The TCR CDR3 was amplified in a first-round RT-PCR using the HTBI primer set. TCRdb reprocessed the multiplex PCR reads with MiXCR, giving one entry per CDR3 protein. The sample has approximately 260,000 distinct CDR3 sequences; around 15% are singletons. This clonotype has a count of ten or more. Antigen unknown. Study-level results: The model foresaw ophthalmopathy a median around 6.4 months prior to onset. Most clonotypes expanded in thyroid above 0.001 were likewise present in blood.

The receptor was isolated from a woman between 50 and 59 years old with Graves' hyperthyroidism that later progressed to Graves' ophthalmopathy. Sequences were obtained from blood. The rearrangement uses TRBV5-1 and TRBJ2-7; D ambiguous. DNA for the CDR3: TGCGCCAGCAGCCCCCTTGGTTACTCCTACGAGCAGTACTTC. This translates into CASSPLGYSYEQYF.